The present TCR beta chain was sequenced within a study of blood T cell repertoires in COVID-19. Across the whole study: Collection of acute and convalescent COVID-19 samples took place in the United States, Italy and Spain. Sample material is recorded as cDNA or gDNA derived from T cells, B-cell-depleted T cells, or PBMCs.

This CDR3 is 15 amino acids long. Trimming cost V 5 bases and J 6 bases; bases outside gene matches: 9. Germline V gene data show CDR1 as SGHVS and CDR2 as FQNEAQ. Profiling relied on immunoSEQ multiplex PCR, and the TCRdb table lists in-frame clones only, not all of them. The data contain around 250,000 clones, roughly 80% of them seen just once; the ten biggest clones take up 4.6%. This clone showed up just once. Sequencing was carried out using peripheral blood. The receptor comes from a man in his 60s who had recovered from COVID-19. The J gene is TRBJ2-5, the V gene TRBV7-8; 10 nucleotides agree with TRBD1. The CDR3 DNA is TGTGCCAGCAGCCTCGGACAGGGGGTTGGAAAGACCCAGTACTTC. It encodes CASSLGQGVGKTQYF. The whole variable domain, remainder taken from reference TRBV7-8 and TRBJ2-5, is GAGVSQSPRYKVAKRGQDVALRCDPISGHVSLFWYQQALGQGPEFLTYFQNEAQLDKSGLPSDRFFAERPEGSVSTLKIQRTQQEDSAVYLCASSLGQGVGKTQYFGPGTRLLVL.